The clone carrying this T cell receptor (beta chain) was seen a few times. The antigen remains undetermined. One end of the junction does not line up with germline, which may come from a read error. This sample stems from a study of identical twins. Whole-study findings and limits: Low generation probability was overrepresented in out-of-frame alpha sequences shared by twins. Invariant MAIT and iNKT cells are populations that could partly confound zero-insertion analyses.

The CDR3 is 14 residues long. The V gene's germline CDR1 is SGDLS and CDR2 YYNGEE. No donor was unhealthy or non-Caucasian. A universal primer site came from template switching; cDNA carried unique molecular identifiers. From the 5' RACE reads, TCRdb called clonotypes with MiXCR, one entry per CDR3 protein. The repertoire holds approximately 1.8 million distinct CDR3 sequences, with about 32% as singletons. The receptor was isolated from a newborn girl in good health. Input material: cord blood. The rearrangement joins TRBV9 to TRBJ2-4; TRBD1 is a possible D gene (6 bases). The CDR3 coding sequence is TGTGCCAGCAGCCCGACAGGAGCCAAAAACACTCAGTACTTC. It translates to CASSPTGAKNTQYF.